This record looks at one T cell receptor beta chain sequence and its context. The CDR3 spans 18 residues. CDR1 is MGHRA, CDR2 YSYEKL, per germline. The V and J ends lost 4 bases and 2 bases, in that order; junction bases with no gene match: 12. This entry belongs to a study of shared T cell receptors in the human thymus. Sequencing used immunoSEQ multiplex PCR; TCRdb keeps in-frame clones, though not all of them. Here the sample spans about 730,000 clones, approximately 83% being singletons. The same data also contributed to another study, on human thymus T cells. That source reports: Samples came from healthy Finnish infants during open corrective cardiac surgery. Thymic and blood repertoires seemed to show skewed V and J gene use. Reports from related research described highly overlapping thymic repertoires among unrelated individuals.

This receptor was identified in a girl in the first two years of life with a congenital heart defect. This chain connects TRBV4-1 to TRBJ1-3; 9 nucleotides match TRBD1. Sequencing was performed on thymocytes. CDR3 sequence: CASSPRDRVVFTGNTIYF. In nucleotides, the CDR3 is TGCGCCAGCAGCCCTAGGGACAGGGTTGTTTTTACTGGAAACACCATATATTTT.